The clone carrying this T cell receptor beta chain was found once. The antigen is not known. These data come from a study of T cell responses to AZD1222 COVID-19 vaccine. Points from the study as a whole: At study baseline, merely six AZD1222 recipients were seropositive. Donors in the cohort were predominantly white British and more often female, and clonal diversity was possibly underestimated. As reported, nearly half of all spike-specific TCRs target variant regions that are unmutated. Compared with day 0, the breadth and depth of the Spike-specific TCR repertoire rose significantly after two doses of AZD1222.

Assay: immunoSEQ multiplex PCR; the TCRdb copy retains only in-frame clones and omits some. The table records 150,000 to 200,000 clones, around 94% of them present only once. The V end lost 2 bases, the J end lost 4 bases, and 12 bases lay between the germline ends. There are 14 residues in the CDR3. From germline, CDR1 is SGHTS and CDR2 YDEGEE. Sequences were derived from peripheral blood, sampled 28 days after the second dose of the MenACWY control vaccine. This clonotype was obtained from an adult who received the MenACWY meningococcal vaccine as a control. The chain employs TRBV5-8 and TRBJ1-1, with D hard to call. The chain's CDR3 is CASSFRVVGTEAFF. The DNA for the CDR3 is TGTGCCAGCAGCTTCCGGGTCGTGGGCACTGAAGCTTTCTTT.